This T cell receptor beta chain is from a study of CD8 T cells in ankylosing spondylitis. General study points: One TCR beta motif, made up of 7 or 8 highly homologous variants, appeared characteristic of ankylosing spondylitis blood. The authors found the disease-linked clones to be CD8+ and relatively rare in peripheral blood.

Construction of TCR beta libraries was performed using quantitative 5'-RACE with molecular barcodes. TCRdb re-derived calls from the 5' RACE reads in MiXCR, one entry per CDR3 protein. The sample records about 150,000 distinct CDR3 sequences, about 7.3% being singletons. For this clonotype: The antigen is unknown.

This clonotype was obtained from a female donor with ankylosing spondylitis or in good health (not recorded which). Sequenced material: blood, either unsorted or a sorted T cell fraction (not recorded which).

CDR3 sequence reads: CAWSHTADQPQHF. CDR3 bases: TGTGCCTGGTCCCACACAGCGGATCAGCCCCAGCATTTT. This sequence joins TRBV30 and TRBJ1-5; D remains unclear. Germline assignment: CDR1 GTSNPN and CDR2 SVGIG (reference sequence). This CDR3 is 13 amino acids long. V was clipped by 5 bases and J by 5 bases, with 13 bases between them.